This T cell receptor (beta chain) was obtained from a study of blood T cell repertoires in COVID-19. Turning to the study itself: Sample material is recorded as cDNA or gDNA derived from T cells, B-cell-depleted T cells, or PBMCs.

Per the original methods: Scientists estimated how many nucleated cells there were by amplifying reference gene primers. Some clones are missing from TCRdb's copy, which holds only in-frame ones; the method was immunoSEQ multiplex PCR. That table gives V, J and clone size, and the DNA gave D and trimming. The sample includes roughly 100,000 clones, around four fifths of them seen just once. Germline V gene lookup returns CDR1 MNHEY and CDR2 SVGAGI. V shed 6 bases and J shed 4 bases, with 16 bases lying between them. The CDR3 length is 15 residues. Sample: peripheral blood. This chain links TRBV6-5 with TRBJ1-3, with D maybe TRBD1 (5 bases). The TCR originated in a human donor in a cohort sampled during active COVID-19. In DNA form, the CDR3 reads TGTGCCAGCAGCACCACAGGACGAGGAGGAAACACCATATATTTT. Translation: CASSTTGRGGNTIYF.